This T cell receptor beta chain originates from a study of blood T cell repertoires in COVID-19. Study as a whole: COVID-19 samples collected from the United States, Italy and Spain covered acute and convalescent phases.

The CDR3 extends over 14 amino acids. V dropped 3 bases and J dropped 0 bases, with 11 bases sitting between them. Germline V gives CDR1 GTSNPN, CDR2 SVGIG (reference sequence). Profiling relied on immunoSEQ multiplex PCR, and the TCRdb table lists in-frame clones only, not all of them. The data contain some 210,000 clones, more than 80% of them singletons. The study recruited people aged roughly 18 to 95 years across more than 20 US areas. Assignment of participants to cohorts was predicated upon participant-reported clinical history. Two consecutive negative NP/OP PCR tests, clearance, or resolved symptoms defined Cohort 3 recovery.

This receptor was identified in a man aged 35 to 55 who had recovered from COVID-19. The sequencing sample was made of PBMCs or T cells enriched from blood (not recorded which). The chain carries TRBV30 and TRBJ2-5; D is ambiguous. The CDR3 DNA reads TGTGCCTGGAGCTACCGCAGGTACCAAGAGACCCAGTACTTC. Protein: CAWSYRRYQETQYF.